Following are 25 T cell receptor beta chains from one sample sequenced in a study of T cell responses to AZD1222 COVID-19 vaccine. Profiled with immunoSEQ multiplex PCR; TCRdb holds only in-frame clones, not every one. The sample consists of more than 85,000 clones, 85% to 90% of them appearing once. Sequencing used peripheral blood, obtained on day 0 of AZD1222 vaccination. The receptors come from an adult in good health.

The rearrangement joins TRBV11-2 to TRBJ2-5, with TRBD1 as a possible D gene (5 bases). CDR1 and CDR2 from the germline V gene are SGHAT and FQNNGV. The CDR3 is 14 residues long. V lost 5 bases and J 3 bases, leaving 13 bases between the germline ends. CDR3 DNA: TGTGCCAGCAGCGGAAGCAAAGGGGAAGAGACCCAGTACTTC. It yields the protein CASSGSKGEETQYF.

V gene TRBV11-3 combines with J gene TRBJ2-3; 9 nucleotides agree with TRBD1. There are 17 residues in the CDR3. CDR1 and CDR2 from the germline V gene are SGHNT and YENEEA. Trimming at V came to 5 bases and at J to 1 base, leaving 10 bases not matched to a gene. Here the CDR3 DNA reads TGTGCCAGCAGCCTGCTTGTTACAGGGGGCCGCACAGATACGCAGTATTTT. It is translated as CASSLLVTGGRTDTQYF.

This sequence joins TRBV5-5 and TRBJ2-3, with 10 nucleotides matching TRBD2. CDR3 length: 16 amino acids. V trimming: 0 bases; J trimming: 4 bases; junction bases outside the gene matches: 5. Looked up from germline, CDR1 is SGHKS and CDR2 is YYEKEE (reference sequence). CDR3 sequence (DNA): TGTGCCAGCAGCTTGGCGGCTAGCGGGAGTGCAGATACGCAGTATTTT. It encodes CASSLAASGSADTQYF.

With respect to this clone: Its ends do not fully match the called genes, so a read error is possible. DNA of the CDR3: TGTGCCAGCAGTTACCCAGGGCAGGGGAGTTACAACTTC. Translating gives CASSYPGQGSYNF. The chain carries TRBV6-2 or TRBV6-3 and TRBJ2-7, with a possible D match to TRBD1 (6 bases). The CDR3 extends over 13 amino acids. The germline gives CDR1 MNHEY, CDR2 SVGEGT.

The chain carries TRBV2 and TRBJ1-5; TRBD1 aligns across 7 bases. The CDR3 totals 15 residues. The germline V gene has CDR1 SNHLY and CDR2 FYNNEI. With 2 bases clipped from V and 5 bases from J, the junction kept 6 bases outside the gene matches. The CDR3 loop reads CASSEFRTGDQPQHF. The CDR3 DNA reads as TGTGCCAGCAGTGAATTCAGGACAGGTGATCAGCCCCAGCATTTT. Based on the CDR3 plus reference TRBV2 and TRBJ1-5, the full variable domain is EPEVTQTPSHQVTQMGQEVILRCVPISNHLYFYWYRQILGQKVEFLVSFYNNEISEKSEIFDDQFSVERPDGSNFTLKIRSTKLEDSAMYFCASSEFRTGDQPQHFGDGTRLSIL.

The rearrangement joins TRBV11-2 to TRBJ2-7; possible D gene TRBD1, 6 bases. The CDR3 contains 13 residues. Germline CDR1 is SGHAT and CDR2 is FQNNGV. V lost 5 bases and J lost 2, with 10 bases in between. The CDR3 is CASSRDIPYEQYF. CDR3 DNA: TGTGCCAGCAGCCGGGACATACCCTACGAGCAGTACTTC.

V gene TRBV2 combines with J gene TRBJ2-7, with 8 bases identical to TRBD1. The CDR3 spans 14 residues. V gave up 5 bases and J gave up 2 bases; unmatched junction bases: 5. CDR1 SNHLY and CDR2 FYNNEI come from the germline V gene. CDR3 nucleotide sequence: TGTGCCAGCAGTTTACAGGGGGGCCCCTACGAGCAGTACTTC. It specifies CASSLQGGPYEQYF.

The chain has TRBV6-2 or TRBV6-3 and TRBJ2-1; D is unresolved. Trimming pared 5 bases from V and 6 bases from J, leaving 17 bases between. CDR3 length: 15 amino acids. CDR1 is MNHEY and CDR2 is SVGEGT in the germline V gene. The CDR3 DNA reads as TGTGCCAGCAGTCGCGCCGATGGGGTGGCCAATGAGCAGTTCTTC. This translates into CASSRADGVANEQFF.

CDR3 amino acids: CASSFTDRPGDYGYTF. In nucleotides, the CDR3 is TGTGCCAGCAGTTTCACCGACCGTCCAGGGGACTATGGCTACACCTTC. V is TRBV6-5 and J is TRBJ1-2; D possibly corresponds to TRBD1 (6 bases). This CDR3 region has 16 residues. Looked up from germline, CDR1 is MNHEY and CDR2 is SVGAGI. The germline V and J ends were trimmed by 4 bases and 3 bases, with 18 bases remaining between them.

V is TRBV5-4 and J is TRBJ2-7; D perhaps matches TRBD2 (5 bases). The V end was cut by 3 bases, the J end by 4 bases, with 14 bases between. Germline-derived CDR1 and CDR2 are SGHNT and YYREEE (reference sequence). The CDR3 is 14 amino acids. The CDR3 DNA reads TGTGCCAGCAGCTATGGGTACGGGGATTACGAGCAGTACTTC. Its protein product is CASSYGYGDYEQYF.

CDR3 sequence reads: CAISSTNSGIANTGELFF. In DNA form, the CDR3 reads TGTGCCATCAGTTCCACAAATAGCGGGATCGCGAACACCGGGGAGCTGTTTTTT. V and J are TRBV10-3 and TRBJ2-2; 8 bases fit TRBD2. After removal of 5 bases from V and 0 bases from J, the junction contained 11 bases not matched to a gene. Germline V gene lookup returns CDR1 ENHRY and CDR2 SYGVKD. This CDR3 comprises 18 residues.

The V call is TRBV10-3, the J call TRBJ2-7; maybe TRBD2 (6 bases). Trimming removed 3 bases at V and 3 bases at J, with 18 bases between. This CDR3 contains 16 residues. In germline, CDR1 is ENHRY, CDR2 SYGVKD. The CDR3 sequence: CAISDRNTRRVYEQYF. CDR3 DNA sequence: TGTGCCATCAGTGATAGGAACACCCGGAGGGTCTACGAGCAGTACTTC.

The CDR3 here is CSAYKRGEQYF. CDR3 sequence (DNA): TGCAGTGCTTACAAACGGGGGGAGCAGTACTTC. This chain connects TRBV20-1 to TRBJ2-7; possible D gene TRBD2, 6 bases. Trimming left V 5 bases short and J 7 bases short, with 12 bases between. This CDR3 spans 11 amino acids. Germline CDR1 reads DFQATT; CDR2 reads SNEGSKA (reference sequence).

The rearrangement uses TRBV27 and TRBJ1-4; perhaps TRBD1 as D (5 bases). Germline V gene sequence: CDR1 MNHEY, CDR2 SMNVEV (reference sequence). The V end was cut by 6 bases, the J end by 7 bases, with 12 bases between. The CDR3 contains 13 residues. The CDR3 region has the DNA TGTGCCAGCAGGGGGGGGAAGGGTGAAAAACTGTTTTTT. Translated: CASRGGKGEKLFF.

V gene TRBV12-1 combines with J gene TRBJ1-2; the table's D call, TRBD1, has no DNA check behind it. TRBV12-1 is reported as a pseudogene. The CDR3 spans 15 residues. CDR3 sequence (DNA): TGTGCCAGCAGCTTTGAGGTGGCAGGGGAGAATGGCTACACCTTC. It is translated as CASSFEVAGENGYTF.

The J gene is TRBJ2-7, the V gene TRBV6-5; D call uncertain. Germline V gene lookup returns CDR1 MNHEY and CDR2 SVGAGI. CDR3 size: 12 residues. V was trimmed by 6 bases and J by 0 bases, leaving 6 bases between them. CDR3 in amino acids: CASRSPSYEQYF. The CDR3, as DNA: TGTGCCAGCAGATCCCCCTCCTACGAGCAGTACTTC.

V and J are TRBV7-8 and TRBJ2-7, with D unclear. Germline CDR1 reads SGHVS; CDR2 reads FQNEAQ. The CDR3 is 13 amino acids. V was shortened by 1 base and J by 3 bases, with 7 bases between the two germline ends. The CDR3 reads CASSLGGNYEQYF. The CDR3 bases are TGTGCCAGCAGCTTAGGGGGAAACTACGAGCAGTACTTC.

The chain joins TRBV2 to TRBJ2-7, with D unresolved. The V end was cut by 4 bases, the J end by 5 bases, with 12 bases between. Germline V gene lookup returns CDR1 SNHLY and CDR2 FYNNEI. CDR3 size: 13 residues. The CDR3 sequence is CASSGQKSDEQYF. The CDR3 coding sequence is TGTGCCAGCAGTGGGCAGAAATCCGACGAGCAGTACTTC. The full variable domain, its missing parts supplied by reference TRBV2 and TRBJ2-7, is EPEVTQTPSHQVTQMGQEVILRCVPISNHLYFYWYRQILGQKVEFLVSFYNNEISEKSEIFDDQFSVERPDGSNFTLKIRSTKLEDSAMYFCASSGQKSDEQYFGPGTRLTVT.

The chain has TRBV19 and TRBJ1-5; possible D gene TRBD1, 6 bases. The V end lost 5 bases, the J end lost 1 base, and 15 bases lay between the germline ends. The CDR3 totals 16 residues. CDR1 LNHDA and CDR2 SQIVND come from the germline V gene (reference sequence). CDR3 residues: CASSPRQVVSNQPQHF. The DNA of the CDR3 is TGTGCCAGTAGTCCCCGACAGGTGGTGAGCAATCAGCCCCAGCATTTT.

The rearrangement joins TRBV7-2 to TRBJ2-7; D is perhaps TRBD1 or TRBD2 (5 bases each). This CDR3 comprises 14 residues. Germline V gene lookup returns CDR1 SGHTA and CDR2 FQGNSA. Trimming took 1 base from V and 3 from J, leaving 10 bases between them. CDR3 region: CASSLVEGNYEQYF. CDR3 bases: TGTGCCAGCAGCTTAGTCGAGGGGAACTACGAGCAGTACTTC.

The CDR3 DNA reads TGTGCCAGCAGTGAATCCCAGAGCACAGATACGCAGTATTTT. This gives the protein CASSESQSTDTQYF. This rearrangement joins TRBV2 to TRBJ2-3, with no clear D. The V end lost 2 bases, the J end lost 0 bases, and 6 bases lay between the germline ends. The CDR3 loop spans 14 amino acids. From germline, CDR1 is SNHLY and CDR2 FYNNEI. The full variable domain, its missing parts supplied by reference TRBV2 and TRBJ2-3, is EPEVTQTPSHQVTQMGQEVILRCVPISNHLYFYWYRQILGQKVEFLVSFYNNEISEKSEIFDDQFSVERPDGSNFTLKIRSTKLEDSAMYFCASSESQSTDTQYFGPGTRLTVL.

This clone was picked up one time. The chain has TRBV1 and TRBJ2-3; the table gives TRBD2 as D, unverified against the DNA. TRBV1 is noted as a pseudogene. This CDR3 is 15 amino acids long. DNA for the CDR3: TGCACCAGCAGCCGAGCGGGGGTCCTGCGGGGTACGCAGTATTTT. It codes for CTSSRAGVLRGTQYF.

This chain links TRBV11-3 with TRBJ2-1; TRBD2 agrees at 11 bases. This CDR3 contains 18 residues. CDR1 is SGHNT and CDR2 is YENEEA in the germline V gene. V lost 5 bases to trimming and J lost 8 bases; unmatched junction nucleotides: 17. As DNA, the CDR3 is TGTGCCAGCAGCCTATACGGGCTAGCGGGGGGCCCGGGCTATGAGCAGTTCTTC. Its protein is CASSLYGLAGGPGYEQFF.

The gene calls are TRBV19 and TRBJ2-3; 8 bases fit TRBD1. Germline V gene sequence: CDR1 LNHDA, CDR2 SQIVND (reference sequence). Trimming cost V 4 bases and J 6 bases; bases outside gene matches: 6. The CDR3 extends over 14 amino acids. The CDR3 DNA follows: TGTGCCAGTAGTAAGCAGGGGGCGACGGATACGCAGTATTTT. It is translated as CASSKQGATDTQYF.

The gene calls are TRBV5-4 and TRBJ1-6; D gene uncertain. The V gene lost 5 bases and the J gene lost 6 bases, with 12 bases spanning the gap. Per the germline V gene, CDR1 is SGHNT and CDR2 is YYREEE (reference sequence). The CDR3 runs to 14 residues. The CDR3 loop is CASRDRSANSPLHF. CDR3 nucleotides: TGTGCCAGCAGGGATAGATCCGCTAATTCACCCCTCCACTTT.